The T cell receptor beta chain described here comes from a study of control samples from healthy donors and cancer patients. The CDR3 sequence is 15 residues long. From germline, CDR1 is KGHDR and CDR2 SFDVKD. Trimming cost V 1 base and J 6 bases; bases outside gene matches: 2. Sequenced by immunoSEQ multiplex PCR; TCRdb stores in-frame clones only, minus some. Found here are 120,000 or so clones, roughly 91% of them singletons; the top ten hold around 9.4%. This TCR was recovered from a man aged 40-50 years in good health. Sample: blood. The gene calls are TRBV24-1 and TRBJ2-2; TRBD1 matches at 9 bases. The CDR3 DNA reads as TGTGCCACCAGTGATTTCGGGACAGGGCCCGGGGAGCTGTTTTTT. It yields the protein CATSDFGTGPGELFF.